This TCR beta chain was found in a study of blood T cells in healthy people across ages. Through a sample-barcoded 5' primer and a J-beta primer mix, a second PCR was run for 7 to 11 cycles. TCRdb recomputed calls from the 5' RACE reads with MiXCR, one row per CDR3 protein. The table has 1.6 million or so distinct CDR3 sequences, about 32% seen once; the top ten hold approximately 10%. In this sample, this clonotype turned up a few times. Deletions cut 6 bases from V and 1 base from J, with 19 bases between. The CDR3 consists of 15 residues. The germline CDR1 and CDR2 sequences are DFQATT and SNEGSKA (reference sequence).

The sequencing sample was made of blood. The sequence came from a woman aged 25 to 39 in good health. The chain uses TRBV20-1 and TRBJ2-7; D possibly corresponds to TRBD1 (7 bases). CDR3: CSAPKSRGASYEQYF. The CDR3 DNA reads as TGCAGTGCCCCGAAGTCCAGGGGGGCATCCTACGAGCAGTACTTC.